The sample holds a few counts of the clone carrying this TCR delta chain. This may be a read error: a much more frequent sequence differs by one nucleotide. Other DNA sequences in the same sample also yield this CDR3. This entry is derived from a study of gamma-delta chains in newborns, infants, children. Study at large: Microbial exposure reportedly drives polyclonal innate γδ T cell expansion after birth.

The CDR3 sequence is 15 residues long. Germline lookup yields CDR1 GEAIGNYY and CDR2 EKD. Trimming took 3 bases from V and 8 from J; bases not matched to a gene: 8. TCRdb reprocessed the reads through CATT. The table has about 8,000 delta-chain clones, 1.6% seen once; the top ten hold 6.5% to 9.5%. The clonotype was recovered from a child who was a newborn, infant or young child, either healthy, febrile or measles-vaccinated (not recorded which). Sequences were obtained from blood. The chain recombines TRDV2 with TRDJ1, with 13 positions matching TRDD3. The CDR3 nucleotides read TGTGCCTGTGACCCCGTACTGGGGGATACGGGGAAACTCATCTTT. Translated: CACDPVLGDTGKLIF.